Listed below are T cell receptor beta chains from one sample, sequenced in a study of PD-1 blockade in classical Hodgkin lymphoma. Libraries were prepared by immunoSEQ multiplex PCR; TCRdb keeps only in-frame clonotypes and omits some of them. The data contain approximately 20,000 clones, about 77% of them singletons. The sample consisted of peripheral blood mononuclear cells (PBMCs), taken before the fourth cycle of nivolumab. The source is a human donor with classical Hodgkin lymphoma. Each CDR3 is given with its conserved first and last residue. D genes are given only for firm matches. Clone size, where shown, is once, few, many, or a class for clones that have expanded.

J gene,clone size,D gene,V gene,CDR3 protein,CDR3 DNA
TRBJ1-2,few,.,TRBV27,CASSPLGRAPRGYTF,TGTGCCAGCAGTCCACTCGGACGGGCCCCCCGTGGCTACACCTTC
TRBJ1-1,.,.,TRBV25-1,CASSSPGPF,TGTGCCAGCAGTTCCCCGGGGCCGTTT
TRBJ2-5,medium-sized,TRBD2,TRBV2,CASSMTSGGDSQETQYF,TGTGCCAGCAGCATGACTAGCGGGGGGGATTCCCAAGAGACCCAGTACTTC
TRBJ2-3,.,TRBD2,TRBV19,CASRTLGGRHAGTDTQYF,TGTGCCAGTAGAACCTTGGGCGGGAGACATGCGGGCACAGATACGCAGTATTTT
TRBJ1-6,few,TRBD1,TRBV19,CASSIPTGAASSPLHF,TGTGCCAGTAGTATACCGACAGGGGCAGCGAGTTCACCCCTCCACTTT
TRBJ2-2,.,.,TRBV30,CAWSAGHPNTGELFF,TGTGCCTGGAGCGCGGGACACCCGAACACCGGGGAGCTGTTTTTT
TRBJ1-1,.,.,TRBV7-2,CASSLQLNTEAFF,TGTGCCAGCAGCTTACAGCTGAACACTGAAGCTTTCTTT
TRBJ2-7,.,TRBD1,TRBV5-4,CASSEGQGSKYEQYF,TGTGCCAGCAGCGAAGGACAGGGGAGTAAGTACGAGCAGTACTTC
TRBJ1-2,.,.,TRBV25-1,CASSVSGSYGYTF,TGTGCCAGCAGTGTGTCAGGGAGCTATGGCTACACCTTC
TRBJ2-3,.,.,TRBV5-4,CASSRDSSDTQYF,TGTGCCAGCAGCCGGGACTCCTCAGATACGCAGTATTTT
TRBJ2-6,.,.,TRBV27,CASRPSGANVLTF,TGTGCCAGCAGGCCTTCTGGGGCCAACGTCCTGACTTTC
TRBJ1-2,.,.,TRBV6-5,CASSYSYTGHYGYTF,TGTGCCAGCAGTTACTCGTACACAGGCCACTATGGCTACACCTTC
TRBJ2-5,few,.,TRBV15,CATSRAGQTQYF,TGTGCCACCAGCAGAGCGGGGCAGACCCAGTACTTC
TRBJ1-2,.,.,TRBV6-6,CASRTQVWDGYTF,TGTGCCAGCAGGACCCAGGTTTGGGATGGCTACACCTTC
TRBJ1-3,.,.,TRBV7-2,CASSRGGGGNTIYF,TGTGCCAGCAGCCGCGGAGGGGGGGGAAACACCATATATTTT
TRBJ2-1,.,TRBD2,TRBV11-2,CASSAYSGRARDEQFF,TGTGCCAGCAGCGCGTATAGCGGGAGGGCCAGGGATGAGCAGTTCTTC
TRBJ1-1,.,TRBD1,TRBV13,CASSLRQGAVGAFF,TGTGCCAGCAGCTTACGACAGGGGGCGGTGGGAGCTTTCTTT
TRBJ1-5,medium-sized,TRBD1,TRBV28,CASSFRLGQGSQPQHF,TGTGCCAGCAGTTTCCGTCTTGGACAGGGAAGTCAGCCCCAGCATTTT
TRBJ1-2,once,.,TRBV27,CASSHSPQGLYGYTF,TGTGCCAGCAGTCACTCCCCACAGGGACTCTATGGCTACACCTTC
TRBJ2-7,few,.,TRBV5-4,CASSPSPGGISEQYF,TGTGCCAGCAGCCCATCCCCCGGGGGAATTTCCGAGCAGTACTTC
TRBJ1-6,.,.,TRBV19,CASSMIDSPLHF,TGTGCCAGTAGTATGATTGATTCACCCCTCCACTTT
TRBJ2-1,.,.,TRBV7-2,CASSPWTSYNEQFF,TGTGCCAGCAGCCCTTGGACGTCCTACAATGAGCAGTTCTTC
TRBJ2-7,.,.,TRBV28,CASSLLTNPPYEQYF,TGTGCCAGCAGTTTATTGACTAATCCGCCCTACGAGCAGTACTTC
TRBJ1-1,once,.,TRBV29-1,CSVDLGGWTEAFF,TGCAGCGTTGATTTAGGGGGTTGGACTGAAGCTTTCTTT
TRBJ1-1,.,.,TRBV18,CASSRANEAFF,TGTGCCAGCTCAAGAGCGAACGAAGCTTTCTTT
TRBJ2-4,.,.,TRBV5-1,CASRPSGTPGDIQYF,TGCGCCAGCAGACCCTCAGGGACCCCGGGGGACATTCAGTACTTC
TRBJ2-6,.,.,TRBV6-6,CASGTGANVLTF,TGTGCCAGCGGAACTGGGGCCAACGTCCTGACTTTC
TRBJ1-4,.,.,TRBV15,CATSSRKGGAVSFF,TGTGCCACCAGCTCCCGAAAGGGGGGAGCCGTTTCTTTTTTT
TRBJ1-2,.,.,TRBV28,CASSPPGSYGYTF,TGTGCCAGCAGTCCACCCGGTTCTTATGGCTACACCTTC
TRBJ2-1,few,.,TRBV19,CASSRQGGTYNEQFF,TGTGCCAGTAGCCGACAGGGAGGAACCTACAATGAGCAGTTCTTC
TRBJ1-5,.,.,TRBV7-9,CASSLDFNQPQHF,TGTGCCAGCAGCTTAGATTTCAATCAGCCCCAGCATTTT
TRBJ1-2,.,TRBD1,TRBV7-2,CASSLGTGQYGYTF,TGTGCCAGCAGCTTAGGAACGGGACAGTATGGCTACACCTTC
TRBJ1-2,.,.,TRBV6-1,CASSEVGILSYGYTF,TGTGCCAGCAGTGAAGTAGGGATTCTAAGCTATGGCTACACCTTC
TRBJ2-5,.,TRBD2,TRBV5-4,CASRRAGEETQYF,TGTGCCAGCAGAAGAGCGGGAGAAGAGACCCAGTACTTC
TRBJ2-1,.,TRBD2,TRBV7-2,CASSLQRGGGEQFF,TGTGCCAGCAGCTTACAGCGGGGGGGTGGTGAGCAGTTCTTC
TRBJ1-5,.,.,TRBV7-2,CASSYSPGGKPQHF,TGTGCCAGCAGTTACTCCCCAGGAGGCAAGCCCCAGCATTTT
TRBJ1-4,.,TRBD1,TRBV28,CASKGWDRTNEKLFF,TGTGCCAGTAAGGGTTGGGACAGAACAAATGAAAAACTGTTTTTT
TRBJ1-1,.,.,TRBV7-9,CASSSGTFTRGTEAFF,TGTGCCAGCAGCTCAGGGACCTTTACCAGGGGCACTGAAGCTTTCTTT
TRBJ2-7,.,.,TRBV7-8,CASSLTDRAYEQYF,TGTGCCAGCAGCTTAACGGACAGAGCCTACGAGCAGTACTTC
TRBJ1-5,once,TRBD1,TRBV6-5,CASSYSGDRAGPQHF,TGTGCCAGCAGTTACTCGGGGGACAGAGCGGGGCCCCAGCATTTT
TRBJ2-2,few,.,TRBV21-1,CASSKLGLAGGCHTGELFF,TGTGCCAGCAGCAAACTCGGACTAGCGGGAGGTTGTCACACCGGGGAGCTGTTTTTT
TRBJ1-3,.,.,TRBV6-1,CASSGGGNTIYF,TGTGCCAGCAGTGGAGGAGGAAACACCATATATTTT
TRBJ2-1,.,.,TRBV4-2,CASSQDGARDEQFF,TGTGCCAGCAGCCAAGATGGGGCTAGGGATGAGCAGTTCTTC
TRBJ1-4,.,.,TRBV4-3,CASSQDAGGEKLFF,TGCGCCAGCAGCCAAGACGCAGGCGGGGAAAAACTGTTTTTT
TRBJ2-3,.,TRBD1,TRBV5-1,CASSSGQETVLLQLLDTQYF,TGCGCCAGCAGCTCGGGACAGGAGACCGTCCTATTACAATTATTAGATACGCAGTATTTT
TRBJ1-4,.,.,TRBV6-6,CASSYGQGGELFF,TGTGCCAGCAGTTACGGGCAGGGTGGTGAACTGTTTTTT
TRBJ1-2,.,TRBD1,TRBV19,CASSIDHGTARGNTF,TGTGCCAGTAGTATAGACCACGGGACAGCAAGAGGAAACACCTTC
TRBJ2-4,.,.,TRBV7-2,CASSLSGSGKNIQYF,TGTGCCAGCAGCTTATCCGGGAGTGGCAAAAACATTCAGTACTTC
TRBJ2-1,.,TRBD2,TRBV5-1,CASRWTSGSFYNEQFF,TGCGCCAGCAGGTGGACTAGCGGGAGTTTCTACAATGAGCAGTTCTTC
TRBJ2-2,.,TRBD2,TRBV5-4,CASSSLAGGHGELFF,TGTGCCAGCAGCTCCCTAGCGGGAGGACACGGGGAGCTGTTTTTT